This T cell receptor (beta chain) appears in the sequencing data of a study of T-cell memory formation after mild COVID-19. The V gene lost 1 base and the J gene lost 4 bases, with 13 bases spanning the gap. Germline V gene data show CDR1 as SNHLY and CDR2 as FYNNEI. This CDR3 is 15 amino acids long. Using its own MiXCR run on the 5' RACE reads, TCRdb lists one record per CDR3 protein. The table shows some 330,000 distinct CDR3 sequences, with under 25% occurring only once. This clonotype occurred many times. Sample: PBMCs or a T cell subset sorted from them (not recorded which). This chain joins TRBV2 and TRBJ1-2; possibly TRBD1 for D (6 bases). The TCR comes from an adult woman who had mild COVID-19 (a few samples of this study predate the infection). Cell type and time point are not known. DNA for the CDR3: TGTGCCAGCAGTGAAGAGGCAGGGGCGATCTATGGCTACACCTTC. It is translated as CASSEEAGAIYGYTF. Full variable domain (remainder filled in from reference TRBV2 and TRBJ1-2): EPEVTQTPSHQVTQMGQEVILRCVPISNHLYFYWYRQILGQKVEFLVSFYNNEISEKSEIFDDQFSVERPDGSNFTLKIRSTKLEDSAMYFCASSEEAGAIYGYTFGSGTRLTVV.